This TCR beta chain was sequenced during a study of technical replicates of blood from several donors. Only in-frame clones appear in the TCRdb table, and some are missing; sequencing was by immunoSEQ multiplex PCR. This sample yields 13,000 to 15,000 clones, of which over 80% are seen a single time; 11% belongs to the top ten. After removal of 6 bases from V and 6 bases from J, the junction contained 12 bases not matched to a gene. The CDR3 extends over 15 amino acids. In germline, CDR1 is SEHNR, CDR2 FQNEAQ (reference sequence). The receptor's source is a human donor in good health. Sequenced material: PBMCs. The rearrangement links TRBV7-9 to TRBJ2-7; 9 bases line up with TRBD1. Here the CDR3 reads CASSSAGTGLAEQYF. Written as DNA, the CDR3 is TGTGCCAGCAGTTCTGCCGGGACAGGGCTCGCCGAGCAGTACTTC.